This paragraph covers one T cell receptor (beta chain) sequence. The antigen is not known. This sample is drawn from a study of radiation and T cells in renal cell carcinoma. Across the whole study: Nephrectomy followed 15 Gy stereotactic body radiation by 4 weeks.

Indicated time point: baseline pretreatment blood. Described treatment: 15 Gy SBRT to primary tumor, nephrectomy 4 weeks later. Serial blood draws occurred at baseline and 2 and 4 weeks post-SBRT. The patient's renal cell carcinoma had clear cell pathology. Method: immunoSEQ multiplex PCR; TCRdb's copy keeps in-frame clones and lacks some. The sample lists about 130,000 clones; more than 70% were seen once. Findings and caveats of the study: Without pretreatment biopsies, baseline tumor clonotype presence was undetermined.

V lost 6 bases to trimming and J lost 4 bases; unmatched junction nucleotides: 2. The CDR3 length is 13 residues. Looked up from germline, CDR1 is MNHEY and CDR2 is SVGAGI. The TCR comes from a woman between 45 and 65 years old with renal cell carcinoma. The specimen comprised blood, sampled from a patient whose treatment included radiotherapy and nephrectomy. The V call is TRBV6-5, the J call TRBJ1-2; 10 bases fit TRBD1. The CDR3 spells CASRTGGGYGYTF. The CDR3 region has the DNA TGTGCCAGCAGGACAGGGGGCGGCTATGGCTACACCTTC.